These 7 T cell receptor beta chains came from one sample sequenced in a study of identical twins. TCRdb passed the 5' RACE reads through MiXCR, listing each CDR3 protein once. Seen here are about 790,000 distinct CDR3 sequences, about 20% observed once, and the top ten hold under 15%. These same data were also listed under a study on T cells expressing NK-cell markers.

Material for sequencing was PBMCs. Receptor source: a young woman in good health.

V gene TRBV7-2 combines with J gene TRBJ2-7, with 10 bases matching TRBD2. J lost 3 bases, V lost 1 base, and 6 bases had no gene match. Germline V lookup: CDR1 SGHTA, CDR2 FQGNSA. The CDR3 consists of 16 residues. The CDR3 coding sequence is TGTGCCAGCAGCTTAGAAACTCTAGCGGGGGACTACGAGCAGTACTTC. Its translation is CASSLETLAGDYEQYF.

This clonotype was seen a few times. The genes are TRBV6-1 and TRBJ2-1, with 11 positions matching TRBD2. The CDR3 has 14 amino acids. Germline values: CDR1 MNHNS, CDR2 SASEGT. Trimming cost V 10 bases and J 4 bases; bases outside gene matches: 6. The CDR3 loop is CATVRTSGYNEQFF. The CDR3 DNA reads TGTGCCACCGTCAGGACTAGCGGGTACAATGAGCAGTTCTTC.

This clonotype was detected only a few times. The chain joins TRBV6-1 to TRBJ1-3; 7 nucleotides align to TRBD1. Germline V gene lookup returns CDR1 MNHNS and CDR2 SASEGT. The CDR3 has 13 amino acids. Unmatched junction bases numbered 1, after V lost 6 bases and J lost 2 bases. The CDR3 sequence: CASRQGTGNTIYF. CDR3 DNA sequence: TGTGCCAGCAGACAGGGGACTGGAAACACCATATATTTT.

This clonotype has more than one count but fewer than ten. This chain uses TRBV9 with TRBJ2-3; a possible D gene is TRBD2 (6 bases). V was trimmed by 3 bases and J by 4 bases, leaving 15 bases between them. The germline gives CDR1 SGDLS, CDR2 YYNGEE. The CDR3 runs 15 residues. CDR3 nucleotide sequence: TGTGCCAGCAGCGGGTGGGAGGTTTCTGCAGATACGCAGTATTTT. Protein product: CASSGWEVSADTQYF.

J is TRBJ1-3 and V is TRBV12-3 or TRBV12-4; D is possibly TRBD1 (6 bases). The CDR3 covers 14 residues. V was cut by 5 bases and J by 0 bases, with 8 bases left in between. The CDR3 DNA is TGTGCCAGCAGTGAACAGGGCTCTGGAAACACCATATATTTT. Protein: CASSEQGSGNTIYF.

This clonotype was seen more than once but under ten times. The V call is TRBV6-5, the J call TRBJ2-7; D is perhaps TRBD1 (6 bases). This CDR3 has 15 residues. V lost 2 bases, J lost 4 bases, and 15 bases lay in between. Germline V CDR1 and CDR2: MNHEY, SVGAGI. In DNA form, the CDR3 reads TGTGCCAGCAGTTACAGGGCAGGGGCCCATTACGAGCAGTACTTC. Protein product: CASSYRAGAHYEQYF.

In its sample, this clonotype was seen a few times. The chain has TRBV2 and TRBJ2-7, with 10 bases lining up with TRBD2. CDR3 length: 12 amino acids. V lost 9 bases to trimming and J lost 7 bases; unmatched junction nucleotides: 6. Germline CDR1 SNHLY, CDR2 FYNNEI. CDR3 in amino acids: CARASGRGEQYF. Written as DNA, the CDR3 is TGTGCCAGGGCTAGCGGGAGAGGGGAGCAGTACTTC.